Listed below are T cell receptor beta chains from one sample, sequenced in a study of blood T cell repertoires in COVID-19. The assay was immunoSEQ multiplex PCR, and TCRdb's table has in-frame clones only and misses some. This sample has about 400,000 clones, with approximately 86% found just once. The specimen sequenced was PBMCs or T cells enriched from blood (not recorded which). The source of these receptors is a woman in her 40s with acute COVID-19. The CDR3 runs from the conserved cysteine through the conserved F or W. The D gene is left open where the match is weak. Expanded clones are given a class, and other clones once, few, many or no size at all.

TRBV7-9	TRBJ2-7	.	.	CASSLEVGGSYEQYF	TGTGCCAGCAGCTTAGAGGTAGGAGGCTCCTACGAGCAGTACTTC
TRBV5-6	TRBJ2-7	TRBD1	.	CASSLRGGREYF	TGTGCCAGCAGCTTGCGAGGGGGCCGGGAGTACTTC
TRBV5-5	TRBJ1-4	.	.	CASSSYEAQRNEKLFF	TGTGCCAGCAGCTCGTACGAGGCTCAACGTAATGAAAAACTGTTTTTT
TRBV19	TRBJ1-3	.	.	CASSLSPGRYTGSGNTIYF	TGTGCCAGTAGTTTATCCCCCGGACGGTACACAGGGTCTGGAAACACCATATATTTT
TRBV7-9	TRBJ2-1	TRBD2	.	CASSLDGLAGGSYNEQFF	TGTGCCAGCAGCTTGGACGGACTAGCGGGGGGGAGCTACAATGAGCAGTTCTTC
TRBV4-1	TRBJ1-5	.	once	CASSQDRIWNQPQHF	TGCGCCAGCAGCCAAGACAGGATTTGGAATCAGCCCCAGCATTTT
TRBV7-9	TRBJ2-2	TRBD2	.	CASSFPRGGGNTGELFF	TGTGCCAGCAGCTTCCCTAGGGGCGGGGGTAACACCGGGGAGCTGTTTTTT
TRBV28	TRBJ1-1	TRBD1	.	CASSLLDRVNTEAFF	TGTGCCAGCAGTTTATTGGACAGGGTGAACACTGAAGCTTTCTTT
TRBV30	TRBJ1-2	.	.	CAWSVLGKGYGYTF	TGTGCCTGGAGTGTACTAGGGAAAGGCTATGGCTACACCTTC
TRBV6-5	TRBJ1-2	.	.	CASSSTLTFNGYTF	TGTGCCAGCAGTTCTACACTAACGTTTAATGGCTACACCTTC
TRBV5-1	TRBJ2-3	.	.	CASSLRQADTQYF	TGCGCCAGCAGCCTCCGACAGGCAGATACGCAGTATTTT
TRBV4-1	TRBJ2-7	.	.	CASSPPLEGNEQYF	TGCGCCAGCAGCCCCCCTCTAGAGGGAAACGAGCAGTACTTC
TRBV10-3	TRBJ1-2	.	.	CAIGAARGYTF	TGTGCCATCGGGGCAGCGAGAGGCTACACCTTC
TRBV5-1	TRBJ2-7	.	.	CASNPPGSYEQYF	TGCGCCAGCAACCCCCCGGGCTCCTACGAGCAGTACTTC
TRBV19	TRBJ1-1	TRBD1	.	CASMGQGVEAFF	TGTGCCAGTATGGGACAGGGGGTTGAAGCTTTCTTT
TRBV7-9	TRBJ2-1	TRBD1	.	CASSLTGDNEQFF	TGTGCCAGCAGCTTAACAGGGGACAATGAGCAGTTCTTC
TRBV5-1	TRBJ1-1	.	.	CASSQIQGNTEAFF	TGCGCCAGCAGCCAAATACAGGGAAACACTGAAGCTTTCTTT
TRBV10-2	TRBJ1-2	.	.	CASRGTSNYGYTF	TGCGCCAGCAGGGGGACATCTAACTATGGCTACACCTTC
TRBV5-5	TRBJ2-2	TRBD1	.	CASSFAGGTGELFF	TGTGCCAGCAGCTTTGCAGGGGGCACCGGGGAGCTGTTTTTT
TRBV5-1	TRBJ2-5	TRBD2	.	CASSLTSVGETQYF	TGCGCCAGCAGCCTTACTAGCGTCGGGGAGACCCAGTACTTC
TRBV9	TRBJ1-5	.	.	CASSDRDTNQPQHF	TGTGCCAGCAGCGACCGGGACACCAATCAGCCCCAGCATTTT
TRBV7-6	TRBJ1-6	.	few	CASSRRDPRDTINSPLHF	TGTGCCAGCAGCCGACGAGACCCCCGGGACACCATTAATTCACCCCTCCACTTT
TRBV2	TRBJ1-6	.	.	CASRDNNSPLHF	TGTGCCAGCAGGGACAACAATTCACCCCTCCACTTT
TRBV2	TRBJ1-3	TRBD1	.	CASSRTGALSGGNTIYF	TGTGCCAGCAGCAGGACAGGGGCCCTATCGGGCGGAAACACCATATATTTT
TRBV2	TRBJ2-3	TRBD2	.	CASSATSGGFTDTQYF	TGTGCCAGCAGTGCGACTAGCGGGGGGTTCACAGATACGCAGTATTTT
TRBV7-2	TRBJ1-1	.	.	CASSLVAWGPEAFF	TGTGCCAGCAGCTTAGTTGCGTGGGGCCCTGAAGCTTTCTTT
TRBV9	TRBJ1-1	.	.	CASSVALNTEAFF	TGTGCCAGCAGCGTAGCTTTGAACACTGAAGCTTTCTTT
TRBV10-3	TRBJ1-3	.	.	CAISVGRAWDTIYF	TGTGCCATTTCCGTTGGCAGGGCTTGGGACACCATATATTTT
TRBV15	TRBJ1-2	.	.	CATSRGTEYGYTF	TGTGCCACCAGCAGAGGGACAGAATATGGCTACACCTTC
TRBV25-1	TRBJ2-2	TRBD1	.	CASSDRQGQVTGELFF	TGTGCCAGCAGTGACCGACAGGGACAGGTCACCGGGGAGCTGTTTTTT
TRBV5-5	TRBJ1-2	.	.	CASTLGGTLRGGYGYTF	TGTGCCAGCACCCTGGGAGGGACATTGAGGGGCGGGTATGGCTACACCTTC
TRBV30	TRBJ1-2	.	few	CAWSVTRTGNGYTF	TGTGCCTGGAGCGTAACTAGGACTGGCAATGGCTACACCTTC
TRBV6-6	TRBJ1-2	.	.	CASSPGGNYGYTF	TGTGCCAGCAGCCCGGGTGGTAACTATGGCTACACCTTC
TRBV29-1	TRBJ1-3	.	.	CSVSGSSSGNTIYF	TGCAGCGTATCCGGGTCCAGCTCTGGAAACACCATATATTTT
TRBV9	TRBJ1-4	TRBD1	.	CASSVTGGKLFF	TGTGCCAGCAGCGTTACAGGGGGAAAACTGTTTTTT
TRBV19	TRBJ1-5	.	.	CASSTGNQPQHF	TGTGCCAGTAGTACAGGGAACCAGCCCCAGCATTTT
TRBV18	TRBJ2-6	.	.	CASSPPTQGFSGANVLTF	TGTGCCAGCTCACCACCCACCCAGGGCTTCTCTGGGGCCAACGTCCTGACTTTC
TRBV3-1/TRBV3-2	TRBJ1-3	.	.	CASSQVFLSSSGNTIYF	TGTGCCAGCAGCCAAGTCTTTCTTTCTAGCTCTGGAAACACCATATATTTT
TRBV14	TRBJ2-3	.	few	CASSQGSWGTDTQYF	TGTGCCAGCAGCCAGGGGAGTTGGGGCACAGATACGCAGTATTTT
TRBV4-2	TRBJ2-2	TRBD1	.	CASSLRQGPGTGELFF	TGTGCCAGCAGCCTCCGACAGGGACCGGGCACCGGGGAGCTGTTTTTT
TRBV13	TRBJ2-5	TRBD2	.	CASSRGLGGGTTKTQYF	TGTGCCAGCAGCCGAGGCCTTGGCGGGGGGACCACGAAGACCCAGTACTTC
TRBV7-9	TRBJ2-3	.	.	CASTFSGRDTQYF	TGTGCCAGCACGTTCAGCGGACGAGATACGCAGTATTTT